What follows are 18 T cell receptor beta chains derived from one specimen sequenced in a study of sequential checkpoint blockade in melanoma. TCRdb's copy holds only in-frame clones and misses some; the assay was immunoSEQ multiplex PCR. The repertoire holds around 12,000 clones, with more than 75% as singletons. As to treatment: randomized to nivolumab then ipilimumab (arm A) or the reverse (arm B). The sequencing used CD8+ T cells sorted from blood (inferred from file names), collected from a patient given nivolumab and ipilimumab in sequence. The receptors here all came from a human donor with melanoma.

The chain couples TRBV19 to TRBJ2-1, with 9 positions matching TRBD1. This CDR3 region has 15 residues. From germline, CDR1 is LNHDA and CDR2 SQIVND (reference sequence). V trimming: 5 bases; J trimming: 8 bases; junction bases outside the gene matches: 10. The CDR3 region is CASSSRTGAGDEQFF. CDR3 DNA: TGTGCCAGTAGTTCCCGGACAGGGGCGGGCGATGAGCAGTTCTTC.

This chain joins TRBV4-1 and TRBJ2-2; 7 bases are a match to TRBD2. Germline V CDR1 and CDR2: MGHRA, YSYEKL. The length of the CDR3 is 17 residues. Germline trimming cut 1 base from V and 2 bases from J; bases unmatched to any gene: 7. The CDR3 region is CASSQAVASGNTGELFF. The CDR3 nucleotides read TGCGCCAGCAGCCAAGCAGTGGCTAGCGGTAACACCGGGGAGCTGTTTTTT.

The chain uses TRBV4-1 and TRBJ2-7, with 11 bases fitting TRBD1. In germline, CDR1 is MGHRA, CDR2 YSYEKL. The V and J ends lost 1 base and 3 bases, in that order; junction bases with no gene match: 8. This CDR3 is built from 17 residues. In nucleotides, the CDR3 is TGCGCCAGCAGCCAAGGATTCACCGGGACAGGGGGCTACGAGCAGTACTTC. Protein product: CASSQGFTGTGGYEQYF.

The V and J genes are TRBV10-3 and TRBJ2-5; 11 bases are shared with TRBD1. Germline V gene lookup returns CDR1 ENHRY and CDR2 SYGVKD. The CDR3 has 14 residues. V was pared by 7 bases and J by 3 bases, with 4 bases of the junction left unmatched. The CDR3 loop reads CAITPGQGEETQYF. In DNA, the CDR3 is TGTGCCATCACCCCGGGACAGGGGGAAGAGACCCAGTACTTC.

The chain couples TRBV28 to TRBJ2-3; 11 positions agree with TRBD2. CDR3 length: 17 residues. Looked up from germline, CDR1 is MDHEN and CDR2 is SYDVKM. The junction had 5 bases not matched to a gene; V was cut back by 1 base and J by 2 bases. For the CDR3, the DNA is TGTGCCAGCAGTTTATTGGTAGCGGGGGGGTCCACAGATACGCAGTATTTT. Protein: CASSLLVAGGSTDTQYF.

This clone occurred a few times. The rearrangement links TRBV5-6 to TRBJ1-6; 8 bases agree with TRBD1. Germline V CDR1 and CDR2: SGHDT, YYEEEE. This CDR3 is 14 amino acids long. J gave up 11 bases and V 3 bases, and 7 bases lay outside the gene matches. The CDR3 protein is CASSWDRTTPPLHF. CDR3 coding DNA: TGTGCCAGCAGCTGGGACAGGACCACCCCACCCCTCCACTTT.

The chain is built from TRBV14 and TRBJ2-7; 8 nucleotides match TRBD1. After removal of 1 base from V and 4 bases from J, the junction contained 12 bases not matched to a gene. The CDR3 totals 17 residues. Germline lookup yields CDR1 SGHDN and CDR2 FVKESK. This CDR3 reads CASSQGEDGYRGYEQYF. CDR3 sequence (DNA): TGTGCCAGCAGCCAAGGCGAGGACGGTTACAGGGGGTACGAGCAGTACTTC.

The genes are TRBV4-2 and TRBJ2-3; D might be TRBD2 (5 bases). Germline V lookup: CDR1 LGHNA, CDR2 YNFKEQ. The V end lost 1 base, the J end lost 5 bases, and 7 bases lay between the germline ends. There are 13 residues in the CDR3. CDR3 sequence (DNA): TGTGCCAGCAGCCAAGGGGCGGGAGATACGCAGTATTTT. This gives the protein CASSQGAGDTQYF.

V is TRBV7-6 and J is TRBJ2-1; 8 nucleotides align to TRBD1. Germline assignment: CDR1 SGHVS and CDR2 FNYEAQ. The CDR3 extends over 15 amino acids. V lost 1 base, J lost 5 bases, and 4 bases stayed unmatched. CDR3 nucleotide sequence: TGTGCCAGCAGCTTAGGACAGGGGAGGAACAATGAGCAGTTCTTC. This encodes CASSLGQGRNNEQFF.

This clone was counted once. The J gene is TRBJ2-7, the V gene TRBV5-6; D gene unclear. Germline CDR1 and CDR2: SGHDT and YYEEEE. V was pared by 0 bases and J by 0 bases, with 13 bases between. The CDR3 covers 16 residues. The CDR3 DNA follows: TGTGCCAGCAGCTTGGGCTACCTTTCCTTCTCCTACGAGCAGTACTTC. Amino acids: CASSLGYLSFSYEQYF.

The J gene is TRBJ2-2, the V gene TRBV18; 9 bases match TRBD1. The CDR3 is 16 residues long. V lost 3 bases to trimming and J lost 6 bases; unmatched junction nucleotides: 8. Germline lookup yields CDR1 KGHSH and CDR2 LQKENI. CDR3 DNA sequence: TGTGCCAGCTCACCGCTCCGGGACAGGGTCCCCGGGGAGCTGTTTTTT. This sequence encodes CASSPLRDRVPGELFF.

This chain links TRBV7-9 with TRBJ2-1; possible D gene TRBD2, 6 bases. The CDR3 spans 10 residues. Trimming took 10 bases from V and 8 from J, leaving 9 bases between them. Germline-derived CDR1 and CDR2 are SEHNR and FQNEAQ (reference sequence). The CDR3 sequence: CATGEDEQFF. The CDR3 DNA sequence: TGTGCCACCGGGGAGGATGAGCAGTTCTTC.

The chain has TRBV9 and TRBJ2-7; 7 nucleotides agree with TRBD1. The V and J ends lost 3 bases and 5 bases, in that order; junction bases with no gene match: 2. This CDR3 has 12 residues. The V gene's germline CDR1 is SGDLS and CDR2 YYNGEE. For the CDR3, the DNA is TGTGCCAGCAGCGGCACAGGGGACGAGCAGTACTTC. Translating it yields CASSGTGDEQYF.

The J gene is TRBJ2-4, the V gene TRBV30; D perhaps matches TRBD2 (6 bases). The V gene's germline CDR1 is GTSNPN and CDR2 SVGIG (reference sequence). The CDR3 contains 16 residues. Trimming removed 2 bases from V and 0 bases from J, with 14 bases in between. The CDR3 DNA sequence: TGTGCCTGGAGTTTAGAGGCGGGACTAGCCAAAAACATTCAGTACTTC. Residues: CAWSLEAGLAKNIQYF.

The rearrangement uses TRBV5-1 and TRBJ2-7, with 7 bases matching TRBD1. V gave up 3 bases and J gave up 2 bases; unmatched junction bases: 2. Germline V lookup: CDR1 SGHRS, CDR2 YFSETQ. The CDR3 length is 13 residues. The CDR3: CASSSGTAYEQYF. CDR3 in DNA: TGCGCCAGCAGCTCCGGGACAGCCTACGAGCAGTACTTC.

The chain recombines TRBV9 with TRBJ2-5; 8 nucleotides line up with TRBD1. The germline gives CDR1 SGDLS, CDR2 YYNGEE. With 4 bases clipped from V and 3 bases from J, the junction kept 14 bases outside the gene matches. The CDR3 sequence is 17 residues long. The CDR3 coding sequence is TGTGCCAGCAGCCCCCATACAGGGGGGTGGGGTGAAGAGACCCAGTACTTC. Protein product: CASSPHTGGWGEETQYF.

The genes are TRBV14 and TRBJ2-7; D unresolved. The CDR3 totals 14 residues. The V end lost 1 base, the J end lost 5 bases, and 12 bases lay between the germline ends. The germline gives CDR1 SGHDN, CDR2 FVKESK. DNA of the CDR3: TGTGCCAGCAGCCAAGTAACACAGCTTGACGAGCAGTACTTC. This gives the protein CASSQVTQLDEQYF. The variable domain in full, completed from reference TRBV14 and TRBJ2-7, reads EAGVTQFPSHSVIEKGQTVTLRCDPISGHDNLYWYRRVMGKEIKFLLHFVKESKQDESGMPNNRFLAERTGGTYSTLKVQPAELEDSGVYFCASSQVTQLDEQYFGPGTRLTVT.

This sequence joins TRBV5-8 and TRBJ2-3; D unresolved. Trimming removed 1 base from V and 6 bases from J, with 3 bases in between. The CDR3 sequence is 11 residues long. In germline, CDR1 is SGHTS, CDR2 YDEGEE. The DNA of the CDR3 is TGTGCCAGCAGCTTGTCGGATACGCAGTATTTT. This codes for CASSLSDTQYF.